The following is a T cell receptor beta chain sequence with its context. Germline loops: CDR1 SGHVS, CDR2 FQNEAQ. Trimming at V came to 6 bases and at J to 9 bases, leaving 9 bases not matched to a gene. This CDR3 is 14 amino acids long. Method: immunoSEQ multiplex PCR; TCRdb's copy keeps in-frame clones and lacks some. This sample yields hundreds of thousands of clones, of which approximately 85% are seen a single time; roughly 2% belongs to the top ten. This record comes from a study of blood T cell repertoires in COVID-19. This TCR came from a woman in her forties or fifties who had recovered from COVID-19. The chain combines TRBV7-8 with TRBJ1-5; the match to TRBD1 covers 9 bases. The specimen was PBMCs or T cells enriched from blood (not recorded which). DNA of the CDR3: TGTGCCAGCAGTTTGACAGGGGGAAAACGGCCCCAGCATTTT. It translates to CASSLTGGKRPQHF.